The clone carrying this T cell receptor beta chain was seen only a few times. Antigen specificity is unknown. From germline, CDR1 is SGHDN and CDR2 FVKESK. V was shortened by 4 bases and J by 3 bases, with 12 bases between the two germline ends. This CDR3 spans 14 amino acids. These data belong to a study of blood T cells in healthy people across ages. Study-wide results and limits: Shifts in expanded clonotypes may have been confounded by donor CMV status, which was unknown.

A sample-barcoded 5' primer and a J-beta primer mix were used in a second PCR of roughly 6 to 12 cycles. Each cDNA was tagged by a template-switch adaptor containing 12 random nucleotides. TCRdb reanalysed the 5' RACE reads using MiXCR and keeps one entry per CDR3 protein. The sample records around 1,500,000 distinct CDR3 sequences, roughly 27% being singletons. The authors isolated at least 7 million PBMCs per sample. Total RNA extracted from each sample amounted to at least 6 micrograms. This receptor was identified in a woman aged 25 to 45 in good health. This rearrangement joins TRBV14 to TRBJ1-2; D is undetermined. Material: blood. CDR3 loop: CASSPLGTYYGYTF. The CDR3 nucleotides read TGTGCCAGCAGCCCCTTGGGCACCTACTATGGCTACACCTTC.